These 10 T cell receptor beta chains were sequenced from one sample in a study of shared clonotypes between healthy human individuals. The protocol was immunoSEQ multiplex PCR, while the TCRdb copy is restricted to in-frame clones and leaves out a portion. The table lists some 2,400,000 clones, approximately 94% of them singletons. Sequencing input: naive CD4+ T cells sorted from blood. Subset in this sample: CD45RA+ positively selected. Every receptor here comes from a young man in good health.

The CDR3 nucleotides are TGTGCCAGCAGTGAAGCGGGGGCCAAGGGGGTGTACGAGCAGTACTTC. Its translation is CASSEAGAKGVYEQYF. This sequence joins TRBV6-1 and TRBJ2-7; the D gene is possibly TRBD1 (6 bases). V was clipped by 0 bases and J by 4 bases, with 16 bases between them. CDR1 MNHNS and CDR2 SASEGT come from the germline V gene. The CDR3 sequence is 16 residues long.

This chain joins TRBV7-9 and TRBJ2-7, with D perhaps matching TRBD1 (5 bases). Germline CDR1 reads SEHNR; CDR2 reads FQNEAQ (reference sequence). Trimming removed 4 bases from V and 0 bases from J, with 10 bases in between. The CDR3 consists of 14 residues. The CDR3 DNA follows: TGTGCCAGCAGCTACAGGACGGACTCCTACGAGCAGTACTTC. Translating gives CASSYRTDSYEQYF.

The chain combines TRBV5-1 with TRBJ2-2, with D perhaps matching TRBD2 (6 bases). The CDR3 covers 15 residues. Germline assignment: CDR1 SGHRS and CDR2 YFSETQ. V was clipped by 7 bases and J by 5 bases, with 18 bases between them. CDR3 nucleotides: TGCGCCAGCTCCTGGGACTCCCTGAGTACCGGGGAGCTGTTTTTT. Encoded protein: CASSWDSLSTGELFF.

This chain uses TRBV5-4 with TRBJ2-7; TRBD1 is a possible D gene (6 bases). The V end lost 3 bases, the J end lost 1 base, and 14 bases lay between the germline ends. In germline, CDR1 is SGHNT, CDR2 YYREEE (reference sequence). CDR3 length: 15 amino acids. CDR3 coding DNA: TGTGCCAGCAGCTCGAGACAGGTCGGTTCCTACGAGCAGTACTTC. Its protein product is CASSSRQVGSYEQYF.

J is TRBJ1-2 and V is TRBV6-5; D is possibly TRBD1 (5 bases). The CDR3 runs 14 residues. Trimming cost V 6 bases and J 0 bases, with 11 bases left between them. Per germline, CDR1 MNHEY and CDR2 SVGAGI. The CDR3 loop is CASRPRGANYGYTF. Here the CDR3 DNA reads TGTGCCAGCAGGCCACGGGGGGCTAACTATGGCTACACCTTC.

The gene calls are TRBV27 and TRBJ1-2; D unclear. The CDR3 runs 14 residues. The V and J ends lost 8 bases and 4 bases respectively, with 17 bases between them. The germline CDR1 and CDR2 sequences are MNHEY and SMNVEV (reference sequence). This CDR3 is CASSKSGAGYGYTF. In nucleotides, the CDR3 is TGTGCCAGCTCTAAATCCGGCGCTGGCTATGGCTACACCTTC.

This clone was observed a few times. The chain uses TRBV30 and TRBJ1-6, with D perhaps TRBD1 (5 bases). Germline CDR1 and CDR2: GTSNPN and SVGIG (reference sequence). Trimming left V 2 bases short and J 16 bases short, with 18 bases between. The CDR3 covers 13 residues. CDR3 amino acids: CAWSNNIYGGLHF. The CDR3 DNA reads as TGTGCCTGGAGTAATAACATCTACGGGGGTCTCCACTTT.

The chain joins TRBV28 to TRBJ1-1; 11 bases match TRBD1. Germline V lookup: CDR1 MDHEN, CDR2 SYDVKM. The CDR3 length is 14 residues. V trimming: 6 bases; J trimming: 7 bases; junction bases outside the gene matches: 7. CDR3 coding DNA: TGTGCCAGCAGGCCGGGACAGGGGGAGTATGAAGCTTTCTTT. The encoded protein is CASRPGQGEYEAFF.

The chain employs TRBV19 and TRBJ1-5, with 8 nucleotides matching TRBD1. The CDR3 covers 14 residues. The V segment lost 2 bases and the J segment 6 bases; nucleotides outside the gene matches: 3. Per the germline V gene, CDR1 is LNHDA and CDR2 is SQIVND (reference sequence). The DNA for the CDR3 is TGTGCCAGTAGTATAAGACAGGGGCCTCAGCCCCAGCATTTT. Amino acid sequence: CASSIRQGPQPQHF.

The rearrangement uses TRBV30 and TRBJ1-5; maybe TRBD1 (5 bases). CDR3 length: 14 residues. Per the germline V gene, CDR1 is GTSNPN and CDR2 is SVGIG (reference sequence). Trimming left V 2 bases short and J 6 bases short, with 14 bases between. The CDR3 is CAWSSAGSGQPQHF. The DNA for the CDR3 is TGTGCCTGGAGTAGTGCAGGGTCGGGTCAGCCCCAGCATTTT.